The T cell receptor beta chain under discussion was sequenced for a study of blood T cells in healthy people across ages. Germline CDR1 is MNHEY and CDR2 is SMNVEV (reference sequence). The CDR3 spans 14 residues. It was with a sample-barcoded 5' primer and a J-beta primer mix that a second PCR of roughly 6 to 11 cycles was run. Each CDR3 protein gets one entry after TCRdb re-called the 5' RACE reads with MiXCR. The repertoire holds 550,000 to 800,000 distinct CDR3 sequences, around 21% seen once, with under 4% in the top ten. Findings and limits, study-wide: Getting older went along with TCR beta diversity per million T cells dropping roughly linearly. The diversity estimates, figures obtained from one million T cells, were considered underestimates.

Donors were healthy Caucasian individuals from Russia aged about 6 to 100. In its sample, this clonotype was seen a few times. Its antigen is currently unknown. J is TRBJ2-5 and V is TRBV27; 8 bases are a match to TRBD1. The J call is uncertain, as TRBJ2-7 better fits the DNA end. Sequenced: blood. The sequence came from a man aged 65 to 85 in good health. CDR3 nucleotides: TGTGCCAGCAGTCCGACAGGGGCCCCCTACGAGCAGTACTTC. It translates to CASSPTGAPYEQYF.